This TCR beta chain is from a study of cytomegalovirus exposure and HLA in healthy donors. Remarks on this clone: No antigen is known for it. The sample holds other DNA sequences that translate to the same CDR3.

Both 60 Vbeta primers and 13 Jbeta primers went into the PCR. This table comes from immunoSEQ multiplex PCR, and its TCRdb copy is limited to in-frame clones, with some not included. The profile shows 250,000 to 350,000 clones, around 90% of them singletons. The CDR3 covers 12 residues. CDR1 and CDR2 from the germline V gene are SNHLY and FYNNEI. Trimming removed 7 bases at V and 4 bases at J, with 5 bases between. Overall study results and limits: For most TCR sequences rarity was the rule, although some public TCRs occurred in many donors. Earlier results showed most TCR beta V segments being productive about 87% or about 30% of the time. From TCR beta sequences, most subjects' HLA-A and HLA-B alleles were reportedly predicted accurately.

This receptor was identified in a woman aged 18 to 35 in good health and CMV-seronegative. Sequenced: PBMCs. This chain joins TRBV2 and TRBJ1-6, with no clear D. The CDR3 DNA follows: TGTGCCAGCATTAATTATAATTCACCCCTCCACTTT. This translates into CASINYNSPLHF.